Detailed here is one T cell receptor (beta chain). Its antigen remains unknown. The record originates from a study of cytomegalovirus exposure and HLA in healthy donors. Findings and caveats of the study: Rarity marked most TCR sequences, yet some public TCRs occurred in many donors.

Germline V gene lookup returns CDR1 MGHRA and CDR2 YSYEKL. This CDR3 region has 14 residues. V gave up 0 bases and J gave up 7 bases; unmatched junction bases: 3. TCRdb keeps only in-frame clones here, not all; method: immunoSEQ multiplex PCR. This table holds around 200,000 clones, about four fifths found once. Sequenced sample: PBMCs. V is TRBV4-1 and J is TRBJ1-5, with 7 bases fitting TRBD1. The receptor was derived from a young woman in good health and CMV-seropositive. Here the CDR3 reads CASSQDLRGQPQHF. DNA for the CDR3: TGCGCCAGCAGCCAAGATCTCAGGGGGCAGCCCCAGCATTTT.